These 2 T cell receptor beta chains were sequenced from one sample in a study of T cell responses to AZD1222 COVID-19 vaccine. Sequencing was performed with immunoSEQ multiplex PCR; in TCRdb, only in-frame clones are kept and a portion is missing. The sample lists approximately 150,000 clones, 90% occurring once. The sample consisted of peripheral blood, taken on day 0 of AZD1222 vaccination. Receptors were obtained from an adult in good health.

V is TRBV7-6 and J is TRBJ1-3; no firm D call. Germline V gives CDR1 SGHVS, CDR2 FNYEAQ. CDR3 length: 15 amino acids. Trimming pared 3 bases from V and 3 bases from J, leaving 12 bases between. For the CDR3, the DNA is TGTGCCAGCAGCTTGCGGGCGGGTGGTGGAAACACCATATATTTT. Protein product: CASSLRAGGGNTIYF.

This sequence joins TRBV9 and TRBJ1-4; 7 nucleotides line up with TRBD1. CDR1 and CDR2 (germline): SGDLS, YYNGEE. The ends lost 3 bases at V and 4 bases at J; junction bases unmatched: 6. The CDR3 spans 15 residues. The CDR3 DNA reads TGTGCCAGCAGCGGACAGGGAGGACTTAATGAAAAACTGTTTTTT. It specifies CASSGQGGLNEKLFF.